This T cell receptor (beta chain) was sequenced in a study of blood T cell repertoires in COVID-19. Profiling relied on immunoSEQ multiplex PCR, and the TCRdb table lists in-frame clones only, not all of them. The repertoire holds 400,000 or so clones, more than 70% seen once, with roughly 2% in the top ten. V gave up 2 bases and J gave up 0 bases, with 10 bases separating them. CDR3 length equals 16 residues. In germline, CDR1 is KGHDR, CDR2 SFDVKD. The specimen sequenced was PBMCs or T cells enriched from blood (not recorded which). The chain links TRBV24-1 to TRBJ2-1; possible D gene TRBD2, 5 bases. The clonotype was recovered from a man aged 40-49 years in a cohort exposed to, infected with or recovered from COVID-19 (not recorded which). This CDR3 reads CATSDSRASSYNEQFF. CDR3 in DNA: TGTGCCACCAGTGATTCGCGGGCGAGCTCCTACAATGAGCAGTTCTTC.